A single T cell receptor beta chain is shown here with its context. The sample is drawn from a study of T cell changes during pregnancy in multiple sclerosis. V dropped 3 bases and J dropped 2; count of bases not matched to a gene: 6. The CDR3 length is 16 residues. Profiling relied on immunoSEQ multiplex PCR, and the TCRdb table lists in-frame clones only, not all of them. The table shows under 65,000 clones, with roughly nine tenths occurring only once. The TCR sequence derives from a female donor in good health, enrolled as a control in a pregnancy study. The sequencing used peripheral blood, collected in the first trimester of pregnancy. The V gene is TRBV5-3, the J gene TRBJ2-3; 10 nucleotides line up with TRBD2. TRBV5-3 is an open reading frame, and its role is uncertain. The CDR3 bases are TGTGCCAGAAGCTACTTAGCGGGAGGCCACACAGATACGCAGTATTTT. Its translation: CARSYLAGGHTDTQYF.